This TCR beta chain was profiled in a study of T cell repertoires in cytomegalovirus infection (dated by TCRdb to between 2019 and 2020). As for the study more broadly: Alongside well-studied HLA-B-restricted epitopes, the peptide stimulations were aimed at recently identified HLA-C-restricted CMV epitopes, whose presentation resists viral immunomodulation. Because public TCR beta signatures pointed to carriage of CMV infection together with the matching HLA type, the HLA type of each donor mattered for the analysis.

General findings and caveats noted by the study authors: Carriers of CMV infection plus the relevant HLA type were discriminated by the cumulative frequency of public TCR beta family members in the study cohort and in an independent roughly 400-donor cohort. In the ex vivo response, HLA-C-restricted CMV-specific TCR beta clonotypes were dominant, and in two of eight donors the single most frequent clonotype came from this HLA-C-restricted group.

Reads for this sample came from an Illumina HiSeq 1500. TCRdb took the public reads, trimmed them with fastp at Q25, ran MiXCR for clone calling and kept in-frame beta chains. Rows are combined by CDR3 protein, so each entry shows the most common genes and DNA. This sample gives 450,000 to 600,000 distinct CDR3 sequences in total; about 33% of them show up just once. The ten largest make up about 17% of the sample. A note on this clonotype: This receptor's antigen is unknown. Base qualities are missing; no much larger clone stands one base away.

The CDR3, from cysteine to phenylalanine, totals 17 residues. Only the CDR3 DNA is retained, 51 bases long and in frame from the first base. V is pared back by 3 bases and J by 0 bases, with 15 bases lying between the germline termini. Looking up the germline V gene (reference sequence) yields CDR1 SGHKS and CDR2 YYEKEE. Interpreted using the paper, the treatment or condition label stands for: in vitro stimulation with specific CMV peptide epitopes to enrich CMV-specific T cells. The chain is made from TRBV5-5 and TRBJ2-2; a tentative D call is TRBD1 (6 bases match). This sequence originates from a human donor in good health (CMV status not recorded). Some clones in this sample may be carry-over from other donors' samples. The sequencing used cultured PBMCs, collected from culture after CMV antigen stimulation. CDR3 region: CASSSRGYRANTGELFF. The bases read TGTGCCAGCAGCTCGAGGGGGTACCGGGCGAACACCGGGGAGCTGTTTTTT.